These T cell receptor beta chains were read from a single sample in a study of blood T cell repertoires in COVID-19. Some clones are missing from TCRdb's copy, which holds only in-frame ones; the method was immunoSEQ multiplex PCR. Of roughly 330,000 clones listed, about 90% were seen once; the top ten hold under 7.5%. Sample: peripheral blood. These receptor sequences come from a man aged 18 to 29 who had recovered from COVID-19. The CDR3 runs from the conserved cysteine through the conserved F or W. D genes are given only for firm matches. Size tells how often a clone was seen (once, few, many) or the class of an expanded clone, and some rows leave it out.

V gene: TRBV6-5; J gene: TRBJ1-6; D gene: .; clone size: .; CDR3 DNA: TGTGCCAGCCGGACAGAAAATAATTCACCCCTCCACTTT; CDR3 protein: CASRTENNSPLHF
V gene: TRBV28; J gene: TRBJ1-1; D gene: TRBD1; clone size: .; CDR3 DNA: TGTGCCAGCAGTTCACCGGGACAGGGAAACACTGAAGCTTTCTTT; CDR3 protein: CASSSPGQGNTEAFF
V gene: TRBV6-6; J gene: TRBJ1-1; D gene: .; clone size: .; CDR3 DNA: TGTGCCAGCAGTTACAATGGGGCCAGGCGAGAAGCTTTCTTT; CDR3 protein: CASSYNGARREAFF
V gene: TRBV12-3/TRBV12-4; J gene: TRBJ1-3; D gene: TRBD1; clone size: .; CDR3 DNA: TGTGCCAGCAGCAGGACAGGCGGAAACACCATATATTTT; CDR3 protein: CASSRTGGNTIYF
V gene: TRBV7-3; J gene: TRBJ2-7; D gene: .; clone size: .; CDR3 DNA: TGTGCCAGCAGCTTAACCCGGGACTCCTACGAGCAGTACTTC; CDR3 protein: CASSLTRDSYEQYF
V gene: TRBV7-2; J gene: TRBJ2-1; D gene: TRBD2; clone size: .; CDR3 DNA: TGTGCCAGCAGTGCACAGCGGGGGACAACCTACAATGAGCAGTTCTTC; CDR3 protein: CASSAQRGTTYNEQFF
V gene: TRBV30; J gene: TRBJ2-5; D gene: TRBD2; clone size: .; CDR3 DNA: TGTGCCTGGAGTGTCGTGTGGACTAGCGGGAGTAGTGGAGAGACCCAGTACTTC; CDR3 protein: CAWSVVWTSGSSGETQYF
V gene: TRBV2; J gene: TRBJ1-2; D gene: .; clone size: .; CDR3 DNA: TGTGCCACGAAGGGAGGGGAAATTGACTATGGCTACACCTTC; CDR3 protein: CATKGGEIDYGYTF
V gene: TRBV5-1; J gene: TRBJ2-2; D gene: .; clone size: .; CDR3 DNA: TGCGCCAGCAGCTTGGCAATAGCAATAACCGGGGAGCTGTTTTTT; CDR3 protein: CASSLAIAITGELFF
V gene: TRBV6-6; J gene: TRBJ2-7; D gene: .; clone size: .; CDR3 DNA: TGTGCCAGCAGTTTCGACAGCTACGAGCAGTACTTC; CDR3 protein: CASSFDSYEQYF
V gene: TRBV11-2; J gene: TRBJ2-5; D gene: .; clone size: .; CDR3 DNA: TGTGCCAGCAGCTTAGATTGGCGGGGTCCAGGGGAGACCCAGTACTTC; CDR3 protein: CASSLDWRGPGETQYF
V gene: TRBV19; J gene: TRBJ2-1; D gene: .; clone size: .; CDR3 DNA: TGTGCCAGTAGTTTCGGTAGGAGGAGCTCCTACAATGAGCAGTTCTTC; CDR3 protein: CASSFGRRSSYNEQFF
V gene: TRBV12-3/TRBV12-4; J gene: TRBJ1-5; D gene: TRBD1; clone size: .; CDR3 DNA: TGTGCCAGCAGTATGACAGGGAATCAGCCCCAGCATTTT; CDR3 protein: CASSMTGNQPQHF
V gene: TRBV11-3; J gene: TRBJ2-7; D gene: TRBD1; clone size: .; CDR3 DNA: TGTGCCAGCAGCTTGACAGGGGGAGAGCAGTACTTC; CDR3 protein: CASSLTGGEQYF
V gene: TRBV27; J gene: TRBJ1-1; D gene: .; clone size: .; CDR3 DNA: TGTGCCAGCAGTTTAGCGGGAACCGAGAACACTGAAGCTTTCTTT; CDR3 protein: CASSLAGTENTEAFF
V gene: TRBV5-1; J gene: TRBJ1-1; D gene: TRBD1; clone size: once; CDR3 DNA: TGCGCCAGCAGCTTGGAGACAGGGGGCTGGAACACTGAAGCTTTCTTT; CDR3 protein: CASSLETGGWNTEAFF
V gene: TRBV29-1; J gene: TRBJ1-2; D gene: TRBD1; clone size: .; CDR3 DNA: TGCAGCGTTGAAGAGAGGGGGCCTAACTATGGCTACACCTTC; CDR3 protein: CSVEERGPNYGYTF
V gene: TRBV19; J gene: TRBJ2-3; D gene: .; clone size: .; CDR3 DNA: TGTGCCAGTAGTATAGACTCTCCAGATACGCAGTATTTT; CDR3 protein: CASSIDSPDTQYF
V gene: TRBV29-1; J gene: TRBJ2-3; D gene: TRBD2; clone size: .; CDR3 DNA: TGCAGCGCTACGGGACTAGCGGGGATATCAGATACGCAGTATTTT; CDR3 protein: CSATGLAGISDTQYF